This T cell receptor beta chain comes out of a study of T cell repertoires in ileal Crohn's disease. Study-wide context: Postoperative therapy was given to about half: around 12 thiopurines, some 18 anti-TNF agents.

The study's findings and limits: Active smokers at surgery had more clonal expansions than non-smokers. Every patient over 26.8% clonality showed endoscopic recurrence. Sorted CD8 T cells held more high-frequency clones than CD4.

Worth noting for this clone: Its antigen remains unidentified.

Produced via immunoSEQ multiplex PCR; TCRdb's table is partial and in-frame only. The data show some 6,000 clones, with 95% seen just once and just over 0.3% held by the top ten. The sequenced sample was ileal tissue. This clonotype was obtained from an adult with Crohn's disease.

The CDR3 region is CSVVRGVGGLFF. The DNA for the CDR3 is TGCAGCGTTGTCCGAGGGGTGGGAGGGCTGTTTTTT. This chain links TRBV29-1 with TRBJ2-2, with D maybe TRBD2 (6 bases). Germline CDR1 and CDR2: SQVTM and ANQGSEA. V was cut by 4 bases and J by 13 bases, with 16 bases left in between. The CDR3 totals 12 residues.